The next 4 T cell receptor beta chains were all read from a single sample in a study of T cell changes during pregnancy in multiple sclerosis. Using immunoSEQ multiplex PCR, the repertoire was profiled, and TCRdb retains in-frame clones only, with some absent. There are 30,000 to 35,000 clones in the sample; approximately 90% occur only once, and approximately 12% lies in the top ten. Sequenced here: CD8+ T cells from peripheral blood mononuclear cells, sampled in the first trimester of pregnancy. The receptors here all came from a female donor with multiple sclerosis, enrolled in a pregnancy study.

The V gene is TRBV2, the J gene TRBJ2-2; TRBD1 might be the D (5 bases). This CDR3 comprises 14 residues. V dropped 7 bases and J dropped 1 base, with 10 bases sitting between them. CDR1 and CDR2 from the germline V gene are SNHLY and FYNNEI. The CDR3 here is CASTTTENTGELFF. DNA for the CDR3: TGTGCCAGCACCACGACAGAGAACACCGGGGAGCTGTTTTTT.

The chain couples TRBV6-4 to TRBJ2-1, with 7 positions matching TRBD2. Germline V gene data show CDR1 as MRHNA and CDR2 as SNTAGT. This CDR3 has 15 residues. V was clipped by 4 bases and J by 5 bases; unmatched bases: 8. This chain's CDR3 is CASSVGGGPNNEQFF. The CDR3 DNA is TGTGCCAGCAGTGTGGGGGGAGGGCCGAACAATGAGCAGTTCTTC.

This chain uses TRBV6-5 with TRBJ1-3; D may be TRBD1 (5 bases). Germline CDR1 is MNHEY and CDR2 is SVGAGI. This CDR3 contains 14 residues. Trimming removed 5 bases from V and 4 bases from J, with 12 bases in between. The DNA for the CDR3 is TGTGCCAGCAGTGATCCGGGGGGAGGAAACACCATATATTTT. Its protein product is CASSDPGGGNTIYF.

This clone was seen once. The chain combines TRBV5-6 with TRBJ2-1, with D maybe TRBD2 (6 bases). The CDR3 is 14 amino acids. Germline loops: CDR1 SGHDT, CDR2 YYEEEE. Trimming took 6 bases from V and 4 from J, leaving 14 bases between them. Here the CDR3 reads CASITLATYNEQFF. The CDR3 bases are TGTGCCAGCATCACCCTAGCGACTTACAATGAGCAGTTCTTC.